This T cell receptor (beta chain) was recovered during a study of blood T cells in healthy people across ages. Study information: Using template switching, researchers captured about one barcoded beta molecule for each two T cells.

A sample-barcoded 5' primer and a J-beta primer mix were used in a second PCR of roughly 7 to 11 cycles. Using its own MiXCR run on the 5' RACE reads, TCRdb lists one record per CDR3 protein. The sample includes 780,000 or so distinct CDR3 sequences, approximately 60% of them seen just once. In terms of origin and age, donors were healthy Caucasian individuals from Russia aged 6 to 90. Researchers report isolating at least 7 million PBMCs per sample. To note about this clonotype: Its matching antigen is unknown.

General study results and limits: Significant beta diversity loss was already apparent by age roughly 43, declining roughly linearly.

The CDR3 extends over 17 amino acids. The germline V gene encodes CDR1 SGHNT and CDR2 YENEEA. V gave up 5 bases and J gave up 0 bases; unmatched junction bases: 13. V is TRBV11-3 and J is TRBJ2-7; 7 bases match TRBD2. The source material was blood. The TCR sequence derives from a man between 35 and 55 years old in good health. CDR3 sequence (DNA): TGTGCCAGCAGCACGGCGATAACTAGCGACCACTCCTACGAGCAGTACTTC. This sequence encodes CASSTAITSDHSYEQYF.